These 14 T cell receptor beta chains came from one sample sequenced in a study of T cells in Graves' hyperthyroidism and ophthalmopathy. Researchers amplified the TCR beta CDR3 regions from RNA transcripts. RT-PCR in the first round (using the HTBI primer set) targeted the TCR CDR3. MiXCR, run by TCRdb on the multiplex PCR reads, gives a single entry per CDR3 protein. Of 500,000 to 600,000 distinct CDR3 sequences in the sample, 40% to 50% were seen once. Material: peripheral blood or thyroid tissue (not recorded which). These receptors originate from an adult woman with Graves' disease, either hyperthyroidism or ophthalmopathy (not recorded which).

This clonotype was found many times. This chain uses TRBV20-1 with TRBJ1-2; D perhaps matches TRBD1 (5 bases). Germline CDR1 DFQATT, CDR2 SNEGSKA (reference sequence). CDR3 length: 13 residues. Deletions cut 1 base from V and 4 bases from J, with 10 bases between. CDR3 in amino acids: CSARGQGRYGYTF. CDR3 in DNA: TGCAGTGCTAGAGGTCAGGGCCGCTATGGCTACACCTTC.

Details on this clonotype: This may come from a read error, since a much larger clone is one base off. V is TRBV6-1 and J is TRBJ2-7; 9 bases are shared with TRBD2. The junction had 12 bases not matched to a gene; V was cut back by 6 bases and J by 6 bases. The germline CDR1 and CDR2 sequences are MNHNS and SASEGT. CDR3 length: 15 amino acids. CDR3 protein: CASRPPGGRASEQYF. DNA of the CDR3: TGTGCCAGCAGGCCTCCTGGCGGGAGGGCCTCCGAGCAGTACTTC.

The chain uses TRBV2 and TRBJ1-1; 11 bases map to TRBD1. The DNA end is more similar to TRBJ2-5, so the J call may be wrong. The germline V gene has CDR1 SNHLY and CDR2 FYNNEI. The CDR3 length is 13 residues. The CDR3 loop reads CASTGQGAETQYF. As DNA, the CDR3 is TGTGCCAGTACAGGACAGGGGGCAGAGACCCAGTACTTC.

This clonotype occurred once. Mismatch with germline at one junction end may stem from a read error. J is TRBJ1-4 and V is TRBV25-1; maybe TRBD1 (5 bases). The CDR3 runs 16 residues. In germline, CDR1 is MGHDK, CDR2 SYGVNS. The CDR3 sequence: CTSSQEARGNGEKLFF. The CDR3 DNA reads TGTACCAGCAGCCAAGAGGCAAGGGGCAACGGTGAAAAACTGTTTTTT. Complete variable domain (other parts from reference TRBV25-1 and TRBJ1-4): EADIYQTPRYLVIGTGKKITLECSQTMGHDKMYWYQQDPGMELHLIHYSYGVNSTEKGDLSSESTVSRIRTEHFPLTLESARPSHTSQYLCTSSQEARGNGEKLFFGSGTQLSVL.

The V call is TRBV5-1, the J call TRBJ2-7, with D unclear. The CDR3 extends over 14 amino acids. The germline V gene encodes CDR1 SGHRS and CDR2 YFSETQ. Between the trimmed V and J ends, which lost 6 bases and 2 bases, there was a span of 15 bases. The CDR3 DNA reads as TGCGCCAGCATGGAAACCCCAGGAACCTACGAGCAGTACTTC. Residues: CASMETPGTYEQYF.

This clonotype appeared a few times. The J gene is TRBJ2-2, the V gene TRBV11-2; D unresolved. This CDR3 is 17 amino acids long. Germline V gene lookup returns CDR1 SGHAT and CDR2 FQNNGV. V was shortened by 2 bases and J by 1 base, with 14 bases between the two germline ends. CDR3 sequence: CASSLHWGTENTGELFF. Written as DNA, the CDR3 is TGTGCCAGCAGCTTACACTGGGGTACAGAGAACACCGGGGAGCTGTTTTTT.

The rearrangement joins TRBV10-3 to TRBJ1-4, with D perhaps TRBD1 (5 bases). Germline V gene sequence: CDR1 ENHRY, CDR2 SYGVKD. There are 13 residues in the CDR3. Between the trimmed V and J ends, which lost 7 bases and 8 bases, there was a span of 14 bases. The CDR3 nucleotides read TGTGCCATCACCAGGGAAGGTTACGAAAAACTGTTTTTT. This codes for CAITREGYEKLFF.

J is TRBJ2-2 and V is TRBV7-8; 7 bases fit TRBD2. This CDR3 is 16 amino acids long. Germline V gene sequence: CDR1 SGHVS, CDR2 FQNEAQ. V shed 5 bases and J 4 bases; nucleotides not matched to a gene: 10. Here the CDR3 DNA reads TGTGCCAGCAGCCTGGGGCCAGCGGGACTCACCGGGGAGCTGTTTTTT. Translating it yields CASSLGPAGLTGELFF.

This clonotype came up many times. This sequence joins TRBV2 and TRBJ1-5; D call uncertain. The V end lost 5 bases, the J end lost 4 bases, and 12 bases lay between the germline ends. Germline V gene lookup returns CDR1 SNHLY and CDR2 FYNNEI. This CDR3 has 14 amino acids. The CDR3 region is CASSIGPTNQPQHF. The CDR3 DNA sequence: TGTGCCAGCAGTATCGGGCCGACTAATCAGCCCCAGCATTTT.

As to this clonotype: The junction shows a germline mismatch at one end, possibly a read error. Here the CDR3 reads CSARPRAGVIEPQYF. CDR3 coding DNA: TGCAGTGCTAGACCCCGGGCGGGGGTTATAGAGCCCCAGTACTTC. V and J are TRBV20-1 and TRBJ2-5; 7 bases are shared with TRBD2. Germline CDR1 is DFQATT and CDR2 is SNEGSKA (reference sequence). The CDR3 has 15 residues.

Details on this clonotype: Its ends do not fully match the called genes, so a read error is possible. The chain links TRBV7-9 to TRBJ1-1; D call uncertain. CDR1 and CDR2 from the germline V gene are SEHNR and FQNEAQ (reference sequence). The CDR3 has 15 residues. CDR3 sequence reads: CVSSFPGRKNTEAFF. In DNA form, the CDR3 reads TGTGTCAGCAGCTTCCCAGGACGGAAGAACACTGAAGCTTTCTTT.

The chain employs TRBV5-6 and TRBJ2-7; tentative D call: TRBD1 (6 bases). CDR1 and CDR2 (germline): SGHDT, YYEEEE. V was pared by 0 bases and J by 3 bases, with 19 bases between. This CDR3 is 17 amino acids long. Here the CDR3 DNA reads TGTGCCAGCAGCTTGGGGGGACCGACAGGTCGCTTCTACGAGCAGTACTTC. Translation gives CASSLGGPTGRFYEQYF.

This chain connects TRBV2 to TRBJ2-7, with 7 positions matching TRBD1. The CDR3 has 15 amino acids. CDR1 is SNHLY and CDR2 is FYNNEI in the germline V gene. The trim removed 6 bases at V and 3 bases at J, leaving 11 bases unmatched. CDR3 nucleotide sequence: TGTGCCAGCAGAGCTCCCCGGGACAGACACTACGAGCAGTACTTC. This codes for CASRAPRDRHYEQYF. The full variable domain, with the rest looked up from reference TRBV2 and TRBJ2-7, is EPEVTQTPSHQVTQMGQEVILRCVPISNHLYFYWYRQILGQKVEFLVSFYNNEISEKSEIFDDQFSVERPDGSNFTLKIRSTKLEDSAMYFCASRAPRDRHYEQYFGPGTRLTVT.

CDR3 bases: TGTGCCAGCAGCTTAGTGGAGGGAAACACCATATATTTT. Its translation: CASSLVEGNTIYF. V gene TRBV7-6 combines with J gene TRBJ1-3; D gene ambiguous. This CDR3 comprises 13 residues. Trimming left V 1 base short and J 4 bases short, with 5 bases between. CDR1 is SGHVS, CDR2 FNYEAQ, per germline.